These 15 T cell receptor beta chains originate from one sample sequenced in a study of blood T cell repertoires in COVID-19. Some clones are missing from TCRdb's copy, which holds only in-frame ones; the method was immunoSEQ multiplex PCR. In the table there are some 150,000 clones, roughly 91% of which are singletons. The sequenced sample consisted of peripheral blood. These receptors were collected from a man aged 55 to 70 with active or convalescent COVID-19.

This chain uses TRBV14 with TRBJ1-5; 10 nucleotides match TRBD1. The CDR3 is 19 amino acids. CDR1 and CDR2 (germline): SGHDN, FVKESK. J gave up 0 bases and V 4 bases, and 12 bases lay outside the gene matches. As DNA, the CDR3 is TGTGCCAGCAGCCTACGGACAGGGGGTAATTTTGCTAGCAATCAGCCCCAGCATTTT. Amino acid sequence: CASSLRTGGNFASNQPQHF.

The chain uses TRBV5-1 and TRBJ1-1; D is uncertain. This CDR3 has 14 residues. Germline lookup yields CDR1 SGHRS and CDR2 YFSETQ. V was trimmed by 0 bases and J by 0 bases, leaving 6 bases between them. The CDR3 bases are TGCGCCAGCAGCTTGGACGGGATGAACACTGAAGCTTTCTTT. Translated, it gives CASSLDGMNTEAFF.

The chain links TRBV6-1 to TRBJ1-5, with a weak D call TRBD1 (6 bases). CDR1 and CDR2 from the germline V gene are MNHNS and SASEGT. The V end was cut by 1 base, the J end by 1 base, with 26 bases between. The CDR3 runs to 21 residues. The CDR3 reads CASSEGRAGRGLSGSNQPQHF. In DNA form, the CDR3 reads TGTGCCAGCAGTGAAGGGAGGGCAGGGAGGGGGTTATCGGGCAGCAATCAGCCCCAGCATTTT.

This chain uses TRBV7-2 with TRBJ2-7; the D gene is possibly TRBD2 (5 bases). The germline gives CDR1 SGHTA, CDR2 FQGNSA. The V end lost 7 bases, the J end lost 0 bases, and 28 bases lay between the germline ends. The CDR3 has 19 residues. CDR3 nucleotides: TGTGCCAGCACCTGCCCGACCCTCAGACTATCGACGTTCTCCTACGAGCAGTACTTC. Translation: CASTCPTLRLSTFSYEQYF.

This chain uses TRBV28 with TRBJ2-3, with 14 bases fitting TRBD2. The CDR3 covers 19 residues. After removal of 5 bases from V and 3 bases from J, the junction contained 13 bases not matched to a gene. The germline V gene has CDR1 MDHEN and CDR2 SYDVKM. The CDR3 nucleotides read TGTGCCAGCAGTACACAGGGGACTAGCGGGAGAGTGGCGACAGATACGCAGTATTTT. This encodes CASSTQGTSGRVATDTQYF.

V usage is TRBV11-3 and J usage is TRBJ2-3; the D gene is possibly TRBD2 (7 bases). The CDR3 runs 16 residues. The germline V gene has CDR1 SGHNT and CDR2 YENEEA. The germline V and J ends were trimmed by 0 bases and 5 bases, with 15 bases remaining between them. Here the CDR3 DNA reads TGTGCCAGCAGCTTAGAAGGGGGGGCCGGGATAGATACGCAGTATTTT. This gives the protein CASSLEGGAGIDTQYF.

The chain carries TRBV19 and TRBJ2-3, with a tentative D call TRBD1 (6 bases). V gave up 2 bases and J gave up 5 bases, with 11 bases separating them. The germline V gene encodes CDR1 LNHDA and CDR2 SQIVND (reference sequence). The CDR3 is 14 residues long. The CDR3 sequence is CASSIWTVGDTQYF. The CDR3 DNA reads as TGTGCCAGTAGTATATGGACAGTAGGAGATACGCAGTATTTT.

The chain couples TRBV19 to TRBJ2-6, with 7 bases aligning to TRBD2. V gave up 5 bases and J gave up 2 bases; unmatched junction bases: 6. The CDR3 length is 16 residues. Germline-derived CDR1 and CDR2 are LNHDA and SQIVND (reference sequence). Written as DNA, the CDR3 is TGTGCCAGTAGTCTTGGGAGGGCTGCTGGGGCCAACGTCCTGACTTTC. This sequence encodes CASSLGRAAGANVLTF.

The V gene is TRBV7-3, the J gene TRBJ2-7; possible D gene TRBD2, 6 bases. The CDR3 totals 13 residues. From germline, CDR1 is SGHTA and CDR2 FQGTGA. The V end was cut by 5 bases, the J end by 3 bases, with 11 bases between. This CDR3 reads CASSRLANYEQYF. Written as DNA, the CDR3 is TGTGCCAGCAGCCGCCTAGCGAACTACGAGCAGTACTTC.

In DNA form, the CDR3 reads TGTGCCAGCAGTTTGACAGGGTCCAGTGATACGCAGTATTTT. It translates to CASSLTGSSDTQYF. This sequence joins TRBV27 and TRBJ2-3, with 7 bases fitting TRBD1. The germline V gene encodes CDR1 MNHEY and CDR2 SMNVEV (reference sequence). The CDR3 runs to 14 residues. V trimming: 3 bases; J trimming: 6 bases; junction bases outside the gene matches: 6.

This clone appeared a few times. The chain carries TRBV5-1 and TRBJ2-2; TRBD2 agrees at 8 bases. The junction had 4 bases not matched to a gene; V was cut back by 2 bases and J by 7 bases. CDR3 length equals 14 residues. Looked up from germline, CDR1 is SGHRS and CDR2 is YFSETQ. The CDR3 nucleotides read TGCGCCAGCAGCTTTCTTAGCGGGGACGGGGAGCTGTTTTTT. Translated, it gives CASSFLSGDGELFF.

The rearrangement joins TRBV19 to TRBJ2-6; TRBD1 matches at 10 bases. The length of the CDR3 is 18 residues. The junction had 8 bases not matched to a gene; V was cut back by 5 bases and J by 1 base. Germline V gene lookup returns CDR1 LNHDA and CDR2 SQIVND (reference sequence). The CDR3 DNA reads as TGTGCCAGTAGTCTGGGGAGGGACAGGGGATCTGGGGCCAACGTCCTGACTTTC. Protein: CASSLGRDRGSGANVLTF.

V is TRBV6-6 and J is TRBJ1-5, with 7 nucleotides matching TRBD1. Germline loops: CDR1 MNHNY, CDR2 SVGAGI (reference sequence). This CDR3 comprises 15 residues. The V gene end was trimmed by 0 bases and the J gene end by 5 bases; junction bases not matched to a gene: 4. The CDR3 DNA sequence: TGTGCCAGCAGTTACTCGATTCAGGGGGATCAGCCCCAGCATTTT. Protein sequence: CASSYSIQGDQPQHF.

The chain recombines TRBV18 with TRBJ2-2; 8 bases agree with TRBD1. CDR1 KGHSH and CDR2 LQKENI come from the germline V gene. The CDR3 has 17 amino acids. The V gene end was trimmed by 0 bases and the J gene end by 4 bases; junction bases not matched to a gene: 7. CDR3 nucleotides: TGTGCCAGCTCACCACCACGTGGACAGGGTACCACCGGGGAGCTGTTTTTT. It translates to CASSPPRGQGTTGELFF. Drawing the rest from reference TRBV18 and TRBJ2-2, the complete variable domain is NAGVMQNPRHLVRRRGQEARLRCSPMKGHSHVYWYRQLPEEGLKFMVYLQKENIIDESGMPKERFSAEFPKEGPSILRIQQVVRGDSAAYFCASSPPRGQGTTGELFFGEGSRLTVL.

The gene calls are TRBV11-2 and TRBJ2-1; 10 nucleotides match TRBD2. This CDR3 has 17 amino acids. Trimming at V came to 5 bases and at J to 4 bases, leaving 11 bases not matched to a gene. Germline loops: CDR1 SGHAT, CDR2 FQNNGV. For the CDR3, the DNA is TGTGCCAGCAGCCCCGGACTAGCGGAGGGATTTTACAATGAGCAGTTCTTC. Translation gives CASSPGLAEGFYNEQFF.